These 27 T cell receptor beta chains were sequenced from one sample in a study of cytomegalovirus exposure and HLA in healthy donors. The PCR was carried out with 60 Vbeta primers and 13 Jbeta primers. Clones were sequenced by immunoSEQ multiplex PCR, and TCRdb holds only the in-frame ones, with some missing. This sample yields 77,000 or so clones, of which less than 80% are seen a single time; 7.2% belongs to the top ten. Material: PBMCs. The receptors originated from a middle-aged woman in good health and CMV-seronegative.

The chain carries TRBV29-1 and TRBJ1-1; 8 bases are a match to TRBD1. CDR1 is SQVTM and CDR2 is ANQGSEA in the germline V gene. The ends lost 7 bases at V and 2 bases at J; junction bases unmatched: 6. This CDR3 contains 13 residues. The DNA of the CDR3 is TGCAGCGCCGGGGACAGGCTAAACACTGAAGCTTTCTTT. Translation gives CSAGDRLNTEAFF.

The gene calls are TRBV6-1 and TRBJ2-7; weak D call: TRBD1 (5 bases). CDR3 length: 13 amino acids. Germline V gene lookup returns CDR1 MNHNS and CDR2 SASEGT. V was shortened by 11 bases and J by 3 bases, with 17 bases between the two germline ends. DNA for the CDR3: TGTGCCGGGGCTTGGGCGCGGAACTACGAGCAGTACTTC. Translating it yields CAGAWARNYEQYF.

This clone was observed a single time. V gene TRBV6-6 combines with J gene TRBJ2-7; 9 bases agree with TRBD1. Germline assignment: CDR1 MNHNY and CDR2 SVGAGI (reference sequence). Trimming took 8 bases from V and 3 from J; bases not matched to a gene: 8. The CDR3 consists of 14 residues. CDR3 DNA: TGTGCCAGCCAGGGACAGGGAATTCTCTACGAGCAGTACTTC. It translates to CASQGQGILYEQYF.

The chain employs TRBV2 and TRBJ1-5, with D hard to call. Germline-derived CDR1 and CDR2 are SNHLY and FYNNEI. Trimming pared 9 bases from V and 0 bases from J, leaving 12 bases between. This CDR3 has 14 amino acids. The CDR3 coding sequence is TGTGCCAGTGCGGAGGCAGATAGCAATCAGCCCCAGCATTTT. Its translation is CASAEADSNQPQHF.

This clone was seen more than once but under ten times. For the CDR3, the DNA is TGTGCCAGCAGCTTAGGACGGGGGGAGGTGAATGAGCAGTTCTTC. Protein: CASSLGRGEVNEQFF. The V call is TRBV11-3, the J call TRBJ2-1, with 7 bases fitting TRBD2. V shed 1 base, J shed 7 bases, and the junction held 7 bases outside the gene matches. This CDR3 is 15 amino acids long. CDR1 and CDR2 (germline): SGHNT, YENEEA.

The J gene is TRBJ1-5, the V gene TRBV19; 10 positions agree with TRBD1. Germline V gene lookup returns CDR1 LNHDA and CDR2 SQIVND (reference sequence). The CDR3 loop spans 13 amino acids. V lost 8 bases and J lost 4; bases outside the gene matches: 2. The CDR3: CASRDRGNQPQHF. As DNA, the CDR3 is TGTGCCAGTCGGGACAGGGGTAATCAGCCCCAGCATTTT.

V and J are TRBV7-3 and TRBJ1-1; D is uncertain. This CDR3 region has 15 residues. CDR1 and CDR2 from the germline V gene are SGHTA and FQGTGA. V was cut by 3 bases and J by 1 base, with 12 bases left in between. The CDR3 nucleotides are TGTGCCAGCAGCTTGCGGGGAGGAGCGAACACTGAAGCTTTCTTT. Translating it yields CASSLRGGANTEAFF.

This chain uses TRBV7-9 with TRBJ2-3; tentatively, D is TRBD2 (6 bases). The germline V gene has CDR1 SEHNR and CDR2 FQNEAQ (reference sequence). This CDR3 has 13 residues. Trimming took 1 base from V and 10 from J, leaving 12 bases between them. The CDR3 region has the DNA TGTGCCAGCAGCTTAGAGGCGGGGCCAGCGCAGTATTTT. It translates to CASSLEAGPAQYF.

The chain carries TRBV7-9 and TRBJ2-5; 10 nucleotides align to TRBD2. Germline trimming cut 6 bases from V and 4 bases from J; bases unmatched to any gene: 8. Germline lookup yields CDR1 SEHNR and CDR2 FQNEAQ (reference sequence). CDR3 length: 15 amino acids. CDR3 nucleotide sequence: TGTGCCAGCAGATCTAGCGGGAGAGGAGGAGAGACCCAGTACTTC. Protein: CASRSSGRGGETQYF.

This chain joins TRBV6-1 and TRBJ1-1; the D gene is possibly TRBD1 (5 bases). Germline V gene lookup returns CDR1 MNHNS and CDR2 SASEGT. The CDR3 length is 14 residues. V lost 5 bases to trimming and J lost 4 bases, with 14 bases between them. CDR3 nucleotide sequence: TGTGCCAGCAGTTATTCCGGGGGTTCCACTGAAGCTTTCTTT. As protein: CASSYSGGSTEAFF.

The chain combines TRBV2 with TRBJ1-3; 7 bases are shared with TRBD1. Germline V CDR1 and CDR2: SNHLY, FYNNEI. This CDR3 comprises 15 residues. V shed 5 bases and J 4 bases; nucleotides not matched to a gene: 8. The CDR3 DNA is TGTGCCAGCAGTCCAAGCGGGGGACAGGGAAACACCATATATTTT. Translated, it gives CASSPSGGQGNTIYF.

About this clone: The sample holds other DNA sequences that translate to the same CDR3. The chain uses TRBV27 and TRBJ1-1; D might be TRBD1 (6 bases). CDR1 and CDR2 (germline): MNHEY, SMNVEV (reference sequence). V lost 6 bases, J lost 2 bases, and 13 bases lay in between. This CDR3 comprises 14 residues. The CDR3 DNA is TGTGCCAGCAGAAGAGGACAGACAAACACTGAAGCTTTCTTT. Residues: CASRRGQTNTEAFF.

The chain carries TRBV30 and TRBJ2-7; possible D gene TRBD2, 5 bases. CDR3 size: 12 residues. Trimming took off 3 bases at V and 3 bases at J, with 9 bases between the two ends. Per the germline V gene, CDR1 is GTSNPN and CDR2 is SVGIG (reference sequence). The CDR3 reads CAWSGAGYEQYF. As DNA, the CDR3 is TGTGCCTGGAGCGGTGCGGGCTACGAGCAGTACTTC.

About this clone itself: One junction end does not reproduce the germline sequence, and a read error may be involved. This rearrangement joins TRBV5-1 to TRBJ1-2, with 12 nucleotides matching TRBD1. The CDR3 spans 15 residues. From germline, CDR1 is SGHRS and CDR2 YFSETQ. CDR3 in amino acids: CAGSRGTGGTRGYTF. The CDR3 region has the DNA TGCGCCGGCAGCAGAGGGACAGGGGGCACGAGGGGCTACACCTTC. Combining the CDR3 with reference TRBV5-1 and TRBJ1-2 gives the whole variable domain KAGVTQTPRYLIKTRGQQVTLSCSPISGHRSVSWYQQTPGQGLQFLFEYFSETQRNKGNFPGRFSGRQFSNSRSEMNVSTLELGDSALYLCAGSRGTGGTRGYTFGSGTRLTVV.

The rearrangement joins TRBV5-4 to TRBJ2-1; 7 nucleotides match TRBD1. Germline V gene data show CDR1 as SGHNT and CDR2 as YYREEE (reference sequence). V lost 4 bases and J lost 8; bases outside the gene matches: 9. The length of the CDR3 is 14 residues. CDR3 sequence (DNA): TGTGCCAGCAGCCAAATAGACAGGGCGGATGAGCAGTTCTTC. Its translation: CASSQIDRADEQFF.

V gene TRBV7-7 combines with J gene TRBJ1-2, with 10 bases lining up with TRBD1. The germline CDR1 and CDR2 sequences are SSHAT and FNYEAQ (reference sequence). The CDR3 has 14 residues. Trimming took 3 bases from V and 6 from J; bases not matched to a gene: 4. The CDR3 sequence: CASSFRDRGHGYTF. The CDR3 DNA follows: TGTGCCAGCAGCTTCCGGGACAGGGGACATGGCTACACCTTC.

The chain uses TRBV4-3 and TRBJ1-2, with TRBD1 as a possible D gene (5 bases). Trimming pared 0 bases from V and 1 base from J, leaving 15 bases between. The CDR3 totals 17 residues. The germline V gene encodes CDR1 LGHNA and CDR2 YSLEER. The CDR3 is CASSQEVSGGFNYGYTF. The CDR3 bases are TGCGCCAGCAGCCAAGAGGTATCGGGGGGATTTAACTATGGCTACACCTTC.

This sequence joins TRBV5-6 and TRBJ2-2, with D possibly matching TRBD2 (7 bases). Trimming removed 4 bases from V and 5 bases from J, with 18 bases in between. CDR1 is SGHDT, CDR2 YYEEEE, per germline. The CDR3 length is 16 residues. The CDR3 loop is CASSPGRGASTGELFF. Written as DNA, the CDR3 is TGTGCCAGCAGCCCAGGACGGGGGGCTTCTACCGGGGAGCTGTTTTTT.

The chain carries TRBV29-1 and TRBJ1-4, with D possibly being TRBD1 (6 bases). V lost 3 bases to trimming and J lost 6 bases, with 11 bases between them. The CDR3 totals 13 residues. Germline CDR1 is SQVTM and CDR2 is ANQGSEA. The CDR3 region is CSVDGGADEKLFF. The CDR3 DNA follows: TGCAGCGTTGATGGGGGCGCCGATGAAAAACTGTTTTTT.

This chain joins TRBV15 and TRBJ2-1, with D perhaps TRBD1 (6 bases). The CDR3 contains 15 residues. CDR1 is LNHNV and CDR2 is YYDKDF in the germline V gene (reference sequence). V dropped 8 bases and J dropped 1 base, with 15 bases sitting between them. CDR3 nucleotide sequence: TGTGCCACCCATCCCGGGACACTTTCCTACAATGAGCAGTTCTTC. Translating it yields CATHPGTLSYNEQFF.

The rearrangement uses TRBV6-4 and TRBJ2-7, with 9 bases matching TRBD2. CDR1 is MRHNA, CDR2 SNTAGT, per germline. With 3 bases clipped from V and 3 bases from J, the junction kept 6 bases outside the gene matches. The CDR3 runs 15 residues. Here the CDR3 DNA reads TGTGCCAGCAGTGAAGTAGCGGGAGCCGTCTACGAGCAGTACTTC. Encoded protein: CASSEVAGAVYEQYF.

The CDR3 region has the DNA TGTGCCAGCTCACCGGGACAGGTTTATGAGCAGTTCTTC. Translated, it gives CASSPGQVYEQFF. The V call is TRBV18, the J call TRBJ2-1, with 8 bases that match TRBD1. The trim removed 3 bases at V and 8 bases at J, leaving 3 bases unmatched. Germline V gene lookup returns CDR1 KGHSH and CDR2 LQKENI. The CDR3 consists of 13 residues.

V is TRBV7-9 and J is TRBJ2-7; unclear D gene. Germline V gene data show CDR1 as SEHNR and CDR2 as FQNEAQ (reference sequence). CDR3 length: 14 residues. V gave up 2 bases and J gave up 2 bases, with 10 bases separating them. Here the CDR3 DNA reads TGTGCCAGCAGCTTACCTAGGAGACCCTACGAGCAGTACTTC. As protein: CASSLPRRPYEQYF.

The CDR3 nucleotides are TGTGCCAGCTATTTGACGGGGGGCTCCGAGACCCAGTACTTC. Its translation is CASYLTGGSETQYF. The chain couples TRBV6-6 to TRBJ2-5, with D possibly matching TRBD2 (7 bases). V was pared by 8 bases and J by 5 bases, with 18 bases between. Germline V gives CDR1 MNHNY, CDR2 SVGAGI (reference sequence). The CDR3 spans 14 residues.

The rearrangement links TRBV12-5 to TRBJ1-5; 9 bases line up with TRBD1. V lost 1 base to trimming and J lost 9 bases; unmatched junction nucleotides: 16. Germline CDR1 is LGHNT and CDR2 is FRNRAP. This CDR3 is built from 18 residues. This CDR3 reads CASGLAPRGTGQERPQHF. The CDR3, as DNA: TGTGCTAGTGGTTTGGCTCCCAGAGGGACAGGGCAAGAGCGGCCCCAGCATTTT.

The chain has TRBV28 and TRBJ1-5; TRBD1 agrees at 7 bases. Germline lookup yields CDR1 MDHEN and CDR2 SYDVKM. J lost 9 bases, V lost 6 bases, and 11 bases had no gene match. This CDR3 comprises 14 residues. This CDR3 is CASSQTTGLAPQHF. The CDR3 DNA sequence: TGTGCCAGCAGCCAGACGACAGGGCTGGCGCCCCAGCATTTT.

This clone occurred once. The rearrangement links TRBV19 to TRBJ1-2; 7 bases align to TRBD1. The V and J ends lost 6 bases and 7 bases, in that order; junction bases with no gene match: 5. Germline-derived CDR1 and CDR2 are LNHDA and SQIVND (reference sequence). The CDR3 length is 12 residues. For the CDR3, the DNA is TGTGCCAGTAGGACAGGGAGTGTTGGCTACACCTTC. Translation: CASRTGSVGYTF.